The 26 T cell receptor beta chains below were found in one sample sequenced in a study of kidney transplant recipient with SARS-CoV-2 infection. In TCRdb, the reads were re-called with MiXCR into one record per CDR3 protein. In the table there are fewer than 250,000 distinct CDR3 sequences, more than 25% of which are singletons. The source material was a blood sample, sampled at baseline and on day 111 from a kidney transplant recipient. Source of these receptors: a young adult male patient who had COVID-19 and was a kidney transplant recipient. Some T cells may have come from the graft donor.

This clonotype was recorded many times. A read error may produce the germline difference seen at one junction end. This chain's CDR3 is CSLSWPEIF. CDR3 nucleotides: TGCAGCCTATCCTGGCCTGAGATCTTC. The rearrangement joins TRBV20-1 to TRBJ2-1; no clear D gene. The CDR3 sequence is 9 residues long. The germline gives CDR1 DFQATT, CDR2 SNEGSKA (reference sequence).

This chain connects TRBV6-5 to TRBJ2-2, with 7 bases matching TRBD2. V shed 6 bases, J shed 4 bases, and the junction held 8 bases outside the gene matches. The CDR3 extends over 15 amino acids. Germline V CDR1 and CDR2: MNHEY, SVGAGI. For the CDR3, the DNA is TGTGCCAGCAGGGAAGAGACTAGCAGCACCGGGGAGCTGTTTTTT. Its translation: CASREETSSTGELFF.

This clonotype was counted many times. The genes are TRBV7-4 and TRBJ1-2; D gene uncertain. The germline V gene encodes CDR1 SGHVT and CDR2 SQSDAQ. With 4 bases removed from V and 4 bases from J, the gap between germline ends came to 22 bases. CDR3 size: 17 residues. CDR3 protein: CASSSSGSARKTYGYTF. The DNA of the CDR3 is TGTGCCAGCAGCTCAAGTGGTTCAGCTCGAAAGACCTATGGCTACACCTTC.

This clonotype was seen ten or more times. The J gene is TRBJ2-3, the V gene TRBV10-3; TRBD1 matches 10 bases. The CDR3 length is 15 residues. The germline V gene has CDR1 ENHRY and CDR2 SYGVKD. The junction had 7 bases not matched to a gene; V was cut back by 6 bases and J by 4 bases. CDR3 nucleotide sequence: TGTGCCATCAGAGCGACAGGGGGCGGGTCAGATACGCAGTATTTT. It is translated as CAIRATGGGSDTQYF.

This clonotype was detected many times. The chain joins TRBV11-1 to TRBJ1-2; no firm D call. The ends were cut back, 5 bases at V and 4 bases at J, with 23 bases in the middle. This CDR3 is built from 17 residues. Germline V gene sequence: CDR1 SGHAT, CDR2 FQDESV (reference sequence). The CDR3 here is CASSPAFKAGKTYGYTF. The CDR3 nucleotides read TGTGCCAGCAGCCCGGCCTTTAAGGCTGGAAAGACCTATGGCTACACCTTC.

This clonotype appeared many times. The rearrangement uses TRBV7-2 and TRBJ2-3, with 9 bases identical to TRBD2. Germline assignment: CDR1 SGHTA and CDR2 FQGNSA. The trim removed 1 base at V and 4 bases at J, leaving 3 bases unmatched. The CDR3 has 15 amino acids. The DNA for the CDR3 is TGTGCCAGCAGCTTAGATAGCGGGAGACCAGATACGCAGTATTTT. Protein: CASSLDSGRPDTQYF.

This clonotype occurred many times. The chain combines TRBV4-2 with TRBJ1-4; D is unresolved. CDR1 is LGHNA and CDR2 is YNFKEQ in the germline V gene. The CDR3 is made up of 16 amino acids. V was pared by 0 bases and J by 0 bases, with 8 bases between. CDR3 residues: CASSQDLSTTNEKLFF. CDR3 DNA: TGTGCCAGCAGCCAAGATCTCAGTACAACTAATGAAAAACTGTTTTTT.

In this sample, this clonotype turned up a few times. This CDR3 is missing its conserved last phenylalanine or tryptophan, likely due to a read error. The V and J genes are TRBV10-1 and TRBJ1-2; D call uncertain. The CDR3 is 17 amino acids. Germline V gene lookup returns CDR1 WNHNN and CDR2 SYGVQD (reference sequence). Trimming stripped 5 bases from V and 4 bases from J, with 23 bases between. The CDR3 DNA follows: TGCGCCAGCAGTCACGGAGAAAGATCGCGAAAGACCTATGGCTACACCTCC. Translation gives CASSHGERSRKTYGYTS.

Worth noting for this clonotype: Just one base apart from a much larger clone, this may be a read error. The CDR3 here is CATSARDTSSYNSPLRF. DNA for the CDR3: TGTGCCACCAGCGCCCGGGACACGAGCTCCTATAATTCACCCCTCCGCTTT. V is TRBV15 and J is TRBJ1-6; tentative D call: TRBD1 (6 bases). This CDR3 region has 17 residues. Germline V gives CDR1 LNHNV, CDR2 YYDKDF (reference sequence).

Points on this clonotype: The CDR3 ends on some other residue instead of the conserved phenylalanine or tryptophan, so this is likely a read error. This sequence joins TRBV5-1 and TRBJ2-3; TRBD2 matches at 11 bases. J was trimmed by 3 bases and V by 6 bases; bases with no gene match: 6. Germline CDR1 and CDR2: SGHRS and YFSETQ. The CDR3 totals 15 residues. CDR3 sequence: CASKNLAGGTDTQYL. In nucleotides, the CDR3 is TGCGCCAGCAAGAACCTAGCGGGGGGAACAGATACGCAGTATCTT.

This clonotype was seen many times. Because the CDR3's place on the DNA is in doubt, the DNA is left out and the CDR3 is given as listed by TCRdb. The rearrangement links TRBV7-5 to TRBJ1-2. TRBV7-5 is a recognized pseudogene. A total of 19 residues make up the CDR3, ends included. CDR3 loop: CISVPEPSYEVGKTYGYTF.

About this clonotype: A single base separates this from a much larger clone, so it may be a read error. The rearrangement uses TRBV4-2 and TRBJ2-4, with a tentative D call TRBD1 (6 bases). The V and J ends lost 0 bases and 7 bases respectively, with 16 bases between them. This CDR3 has 16 amino acids. CDR1 LGHNA and CDR2 YNFKEQ come from the germline V gene. CDR3 region: CASSQDMPQGVNIQYF. In DNA form, the CDR3 reads TGTGCCAGCAGCCAAGATATGCCACAGGGCGTGAACATTCAGTACTTC.

This clonotype was seen just once. This may stem from a read error, because a much larger clone lies one nucleotide away. The gene calls are TRBV10-1 and TRBJ1-6; D is possibly TRBD1 (5 bases). CDR1 and CDR2 from the germline V gene are WNHNN and SYGVQD (reference sequence). The CDR3 loop spans 14 amino acids. The DNA of the CDR3 is TGCGCCCGCGATAGTTGGGCAGGCGAGGGACCCCCCCACTTT. Encoded protein: CARDSWAGEGPPHF.

As concerns this clonotype: Just one base apart from a much larger clone, this may be a read error. CDR3 in DNA: TGTGCCAGCAGCAGGGGTTCTCCCATTTCAGGCTTGACCGGGGAGCCGTTTTTT. Protein: CASSRGSPISGLTGEPFF. V and J are TRBV3-1 and TRBJ2-2; D tentatively reads TRBD1 or TRBD2 (5 bases each). This CDR3 has 18 residues. From germline, CDR1 is LGHDT and CDR2 YNNKEL (reference sequence).

This clonotype was seen many times. The chain recombines TRBV7-6 with TRBJ1-2, with D hard to call. Germline V gene lookup returns CDR1 SGHVS and CDR2 FNYEAQ. This CDR3 spans 17 amino acids. Trimming pared 5 bases from V and 4 bases from J, leaving 23 bases between. The CDR3 nucleotides read TGTGCCAGCAGCGAACGTGGTGAATCTCGAAAGACCTATGGCTACACCTTC. The encoded protein is CASSERGESRKTYGYTF.

This clonotype turned up a few times. The chain uses TRBV7-8 and TRBJ1-2, with D hard to call. CDR1 is SGHVS and CDR2 is FQNEAQ in the germline V gene. The V end was cut by 4 bases, the J end by 6 bases, with 27 bases between. The CDR3 contains 18 residues. The CDR3 loop reads CASSSGRGRKNREHGYTF. DNA for the CDR3: TGTGCCAGCAGCTCCGGCCGTGGCAGGAAAAATAGAGAGCATGGCTACACCTTC.

V gene TRBV3-1 combines with J gene TRBJ2-2; D gene ambiguous. V lost 7 bases to trimming and J lost 5 bases, with 26 bases between them. CDR1 and CDR2 from the germline V gene are LGHDT and YNNKEL (reference sequence). This CDR3 is 18 amino acids long. The CDR3 reads CASNFRAPISGLTGELFF. For the CDR3, the DNA is TGTGCCAGCAACTTCCGAGCTCCCATTTCAGGCTTGACCGGGGAGCTGTTTTTT.

This clonotype was seen at least ten times. The gene calls are TRBV19 and TRBJ2-3; 9 positions match TRBD2. Germline loops: CDR1 LNHDA, CDR2 SQIVND (reference sequence). V lost 9 bases to trimming and J lost 8 bases; unmatched junction nucleotides: 9. The CDR3 length is 13 residues. This chain's CDR3 is CASAGLAGTTQYF. Written as DNA, the CDR3 is TGTGCCAGCGCGGGGCTAGCGGGAACTACGCAGTATTTT.

A note on this clonotype: A read error is possible here, since a much larger clone lies one base away. The rearrangement links TRBV6-5 to TRBJ2-3; D is uncertain. CDR1 MNHEY and CDR2 SVGAGI come from the germline V gene. V lost 2 bases and J lost 6, with 12 bases in between. This CDR3 has 14 residues. CDR3 coding DNA: TGTGCCAGCAGTTACGGCTCCCGTCGTGATACGCAGTATTTT. Translation: CASSYGSRRDTQYF.

This clonotype was seen a single time. One base away lies a much larger clone, so this may be a sequencing read error. This chain joins TRBV7-3 and TRBJ2-2; tentative D call: TRBD2 (6 bases). V was shortened by 1 base and J by 6 bases, with 15 bases between the two germline ends. The CDR3 runs 16 residues. Germline CDR1 SGHTA, CDR2 FQGTGA. The CDR3: CASSLKGTSRAGELFF. CDR3 coding DNA: TGTGCCAGCAGCTTAAAAGGGACTTCTCGGGCCGGGGAGCTGTTTTTT.

V usage is TRBV19 and J usage is TRBJ2-7; TRBD1 matches at 9 bases. CDR3 length: 13 residues. V shed 4 bases, J shed 5 bases, and the junction held 3 bases outside the gene matches. Germline-derived CDR1 and CDR2 are LNHDA and SQIVND (reference sequence). The DNA for the CDR3 is TGTGCCAGTAGTACGCGGACAGGGGACGAGCAGTACTTC. Residues: CASSTRTGDEQYF.

This clonotype was observed many times. This chain joins TRBV27 and TRBJ2-1; D is uncertain. This CDR3 region has 17 residues. Germline V lookup: CDR1 MNHEY, CDR2 SMNVEV (reference sequence). Between the trimmed V and J ends, which lost 0 bases and 4 bases, there was a span of 16 bases. This CDR3 is CASSLSPLVNAYNEQFF. Here the CDR3 DNA reads TGTGCCAGCAGTTTATCCCCCCTAGTTAACGCTTACAATGAGCAGTTCTTC.

This clonotype was detected ten times or more. The V call is TRBV7-1, the J call TRBJ1-2; D uncertain. TRBV7-1 counts as an open reading frame of uncertain function. CDR3 size: 17 residues. Trimming took 5 bases from V and 4 from J, leaving 23 bases between them. CDR3 nucleotide sequence: TGTGCCAGCAGCCTCCGGGATCACGAGGGAAAGACCTATGGCTACACCTTC. Protein sequence: CASSLRDHEGKTYGYTF.

A word on this clonotype: It may be a read error: a sequence one base away is much more abundant. The genes are TRBV20-1 and TRBJ2-4; tentative D call: TRBD2 (5 bases). The tail of the sequence fits TRBJ2-7 better, so the J call may be wrong. This CDR3 spans 14 amino acids. Germline V gives CDR1 DFQATT, CDR2 SNEGSKA (reference sequence). CDR3 protein: CSAVHGEWTYEQYF. Here the CDR3 DNA reads TGCAGTGCTGTCCACGGGGAGTGGACCTACGAGCAGTACTTC.

This clonotype was picked up many times. The genes are TRBV18 and TRBJ1-1, with a possible D match to TRBD1 (5 bases). V shed 0 bases and J shed 2 bases, with 7 bases lying between them. Germline CDR1 and CDR2: KGHSH and LQKENI. This CDR3 has 14 amino acids. The CDR3 region has the DNA TGTGCCAGCTCACCACCAGGGGCCAACACTGAAGCTTTCTTT. It specifies CASSPPGANTEAFF.

This clonotype showed up many times. This chain links TRBV6-5 with TRBJ2-7, with D hard to call. With 8 bases removed from V and 0 bases from J, the gap between germline ends came to 14 bases. The CDR3 length is 14 residues. Germline V lookup: CDR1 MNHEY, CDR2 SVGAGI. This chain's CDR3 is CASVPSGSSYEQYF. CDR3 nucleotides: TGTGCCAGCGTTCCCTCCGGCAGCTCCTACGAGCAGTACTTC.